The rows below give T cell receptor beta chains drawn from one sample of a study of tumor and adjacent non-tumor tissue in lung cancer. Using its own MiXCR run on the multiplex PCR reads, TCRdb lists one record per CDR3 protein. The sample holds 75,000 to 95,000 distinct CDR3 sequences, over 60% seen once. The sample taken for sequencing was lung tumor tissue. The receptors come from a woman aged 40 to 50 with non-small cell lung cancer. The CDR3 runs from the conserved cysteine through the conserved F or W. The order of the fields is D gene, clone size, V gene, J gene, CDR3 protein, CDR3 DNA. D genes are given only for firm matches. Clone size appears in some rows only: once, few, many, or a class for an expanded clone.

NA	NA	TRBV7-3	TRBJ1-4	CASSLGGPNEKLFF	TGTGCCAGCAGCTTGGGCGGACCTAATGAAAAACTGTTTTTT
NA	NA	TRBV6-1	TRBJ1-5	CVSSETPGDNQPQHF	TGTGTCAGCAGTGAAACACCTGGTGACAATCAGCCCCAGCATTTT
NA	NA	TRBV20-1	TRBJ2-1	CSARPQGHYIEHFF	TGCAGTGCTAGACCGCAGGGACACTACATTGAGCACTTCTTC
NA	NA	TRBV6-5	TRBJ1-5	CTSSYSENQPQHF	TGTACCAGCAGTTATTCGGAAAATCAGCCCCAGCATTTT
TRBD2	NA	TRBV12-5	TRBJ2-3	CTSGPGTSPTDTQYF	TGTACTAGTGGTCCGGGGACTAGCCCCACAGATACGCAATATTTT
TRBD2	NA	TRBV20-1	TRBJ2-1	CSASLPGRATYNEQFF	TGCAGTGCTAGTTTACCCGGGAGGGCCACCTACAATGAGCAGTTCTTC
NA	NA	TRBV15	TRBJ1-6	CATSREGGAALHF	TGTGCCACCAGCAGAGAAGGCGGTGCGGCCCTCCACTTT
TRBD2	NA	TRBV11-2	TRBJ2-1	CASSPVASGRAWEQFF	TGTGCCAGCAGCCCAGTCGCTAGCGGGAGGGCCTGGGAGCAGTTCTTC
NA	NA	TRBV28	TRBJ1-3	CVSSSRNRVGNTIYF	TGTGTCAGTAGTTCCCGGAATCGGGTTGGAAACACCATATATTTT
NA	few	TRBV6-2/TRBV6-3	TRBJ1-1	CASSYYRGAGQDNIEAFF	TGTGCCAGCAGTTACTACAGAGGGGCCGGGCAGGATAACATTGAAGCTTTCTTT
NA	NA	TRBV28	TRBJ2-7	CASSRPGFDKEQYF	TGTGCCAGCAGCAGACCGGGCTTTGATAAAGAGCAGTACTTT
NA	few	TRBV10-3	TRBJ2-7	CAIRANYEQYF	TGTGCCATCAGGGCTAACTACGAGCAGTACTTC
NA	NA	TRBV6-1	TRBJ1-2	CASRVGTGKYGYTF	TGTGCCAGCCGAGTCGGTACAGGCAAATATGGCTACACCTTC
TRBD2	few	TRBV20-1	TRBJ2-5	CSARDGGLQETQYF	TGCAGTGCTAGGGACGGGGGGTTACAAGAGACCCAGTACTTC
NA	many	TRBV6-1	TRBJ1-5	CASSEFGSAYSNQPQHF	TGTGCCAGCAGTGAATTCGGGTCGGCTTATAGCAATCAGCCCCAGCATTTT
TRBD1	NA	TRBV11-3	TRBJ1-1	CASRDPGQGADSEAFF	TGTGCAAGCAGAGATCCGGGACAGGGAGCCGACTCTGAAGCTTTCTTT
NA	NA	TRBV11-2	TRBJ1-1	CISSLMGDSGAFF	TGTATCAGCAGCTTAATGGGGGACTCGGGAGCTTTCTTT
TRBD2	NA	TRBV6-5	TRBJ2-3	CASSCSGAGGTDTQYF	TGTGCCAGCAGTTGCAGTGGGGCGGGGGGCACTGATACGCAGTATTTT
NA	NA	TRBV6-6	TRBJ1-6	CPSSSRDRTLLHF	TGTCCCAGCAGTTCCAGGGATAGGACACTCCTCCACTTT